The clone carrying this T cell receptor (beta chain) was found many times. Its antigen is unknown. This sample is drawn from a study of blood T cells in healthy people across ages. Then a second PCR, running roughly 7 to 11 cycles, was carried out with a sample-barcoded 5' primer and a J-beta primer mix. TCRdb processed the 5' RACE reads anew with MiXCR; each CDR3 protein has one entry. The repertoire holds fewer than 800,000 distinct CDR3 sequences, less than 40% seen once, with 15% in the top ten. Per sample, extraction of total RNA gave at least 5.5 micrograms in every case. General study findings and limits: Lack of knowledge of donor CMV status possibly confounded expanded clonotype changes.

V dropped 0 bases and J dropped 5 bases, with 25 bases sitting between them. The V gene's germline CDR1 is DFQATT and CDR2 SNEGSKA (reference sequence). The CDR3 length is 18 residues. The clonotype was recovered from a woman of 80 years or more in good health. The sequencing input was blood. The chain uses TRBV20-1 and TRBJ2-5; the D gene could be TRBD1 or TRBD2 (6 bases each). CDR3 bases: TGCAGTGCTAGAGATCGGGGGCGAACGGGGGCCATCCGGGAGACCCAGTACTTC. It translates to CSARDRGRTGAIRETQYF.